A selection of T cell receptor beta chains follows, all from one sample in a study of post-analysis software for immune sequencing data. TCRdb reprocessed the PCR reads with MiXCR, giving one entry per CDR3 protein. The data hold fewer than 850,000 distinct CDR3 sequences, with roughly 27% observed a single time. The sequenced sample consisted of blood. The receptors here all came from a girl under 18 with multiple sclerosis. Both conserved end residues are part of each CDR3. A D gene is named only where the DNA matches it firmly. The size of a clone is reported for some rows only, either as once, few or many, or as a class for expanded clones.

clone_size j_call d_call v_call cdr3_nt cdr3_aa
once TRBJ1-5 TRBD1 TRBV29-1 TGCAGCGTAGTGACAGGGGATAGCAATCAGCCCCAGCATTTT CSVVTGDSNQPQHF
- TRBJ2-3 - TRBV4-3 TGCGCCAGCAGCCAAAAACTAGCAGCCACAGATACGCAGTATTTT CASSQKLAATDTQYF
- TRBJ2-1 - TRBV5-1 TGCGCCAGCAGCTGGGACTCCGGGGCAAACAATGAGCAGTTCTTC CASSWDSGANNEQFF
few TRBJ1-2 TRBD1 TRBV5-1 TGCGCCAGCAGCCCCGGGACAGCCCGGGAGCATGGCTACACCTTC CASSPGTAREHGYTF
- TRBJ2-6 - TRBV20-1 TGCAGTGCTACTCTATTCGGGGCAGCTGGGGCCAACGTCCGGACTTTC CSATLFGAAGANVRTF
- TRBJ2-1 TRBD2 TRBV4-2 TGTGCCAGCAGCCCGCGGGGGGCAACGGACAATGAGCAGTTCTTC CASSPRGATDNEQFF
few TRBJ2-3 TRBD1 TRBV11-2 TGTGCCAGCAGCTTAGGGTTGTCCGGGGACAGACGCACAGATACGCAGTATTTT CASSLGLSGDRRTDTQYF
few TRBJ2-1 TRBD2 TRBV6-6 TGTGCCAGCAGTTACTCGAACGTAGCGGGAGTCTATGAGCAGTTCTTC CASSYSNVAGVYEQFF
- TRBJ2-5 TRBD2 TRBV6-5 TGTGCCAGCAGCCCCGGGTGGGGGGGGGAGACCCAGTACTTC CASSPGWGGETQYF
few TRBJ2-7 TRBD1 TRBV10-3 TGTGCCATGGGGACAGGGCTCTCCTACGAGCAGTACTTC CAMGTGLSYEQYF
- TRBJ2-3 - TRBV7-7 TGTGCTAGCAGCCTCACCCTTGGGGGCACAGATACGCAGTATTTT CASSLTLGGTDTQYF
- TRBJ2-5 TRBD1 TRBV7-9 TGTGCCAGCAGCTCATATTTGGACAGGAGTGCCGAGACCCAGTACTTC CASSSYLDRSAETQYF
once TRBJ2-5 TRBD2 TRBV6-5 TGTGCCAGCAGAGGACTAGCGGGGGGAGAAGAGATCCAGTACTTC CASRGLAGGEEIQYF
few TRBJ2-1 - TRBV20-1 TGCAGTGCTTCCCCCTTCAGCGCGTCCTACAATGAGCAGTTCTTC CSASPFSASYNEQFF
- TRBJ2-1 TRBD2 TRBV27 TGTGCCAGCACCTTTGGTCTAGCGGGATTAAATGAGCAGTTCTTC CASTFGLAGLNEQFF
few TRBJ2-7 - TRBV10-3 TGTGCCATCAGAGGGACTTTTCTCTACGAGCAGTACTTC CAIRGTFLYEQYF
- TRBJ2-7 TRBD1 TRBV6-2/TRBV6-3 TGTGCCAGCAGTTACTCGATCGACAGGGGATCCTACGAGCAGTACTTC CASSYSIDRGSYEQYF
few TRBJ2-1 - TRBV4-1 TGCGCCAGCGGACTCTTCTGGGCGGCCAATGAGCAGTTCTTC CASGLFWAANEQFF
few TRBJ2-5 TRBD2 TRBV20-1 TGCAGTGCTAGGGGACTAGGGAAGGCCTACAATGAGCAGTACTTC CSARGLGKAYNEQYF
- TRBJ2-1 - TRBV5-1 TGCGCCAGCAGGCCGTTGGCAGGGGTTTCCTACAATGAGCAGTTCTTC CASRPLAGVSYNEQFF
few TRBJ2-1 - TRBV10-3 TGTGCCATCAGTCCAGCTCCGACAGTTAATGAGCAGTTCTTC CAISPAPTVNEQFF
- TRBJ1-5 - TRBV12-3/TRBV12-4 TGTGCCAGCAGTTGGGGAAGAGATCAGCCCCAGCATTTT CASSWGRDQPQHF
- TRBJ1-1 TRBD1 TRBV6-1 TGTGCCAGCACTCAGGGGGTAGGGACTGAAGCTTTCTTT CASTQGVGTEAFF
- TRBJ2-3 - TRBV27 TGTGCCAGCAGTTTACAGGATCCGAGCACAGATACGCAGTATTTT CASSLQDPSTDTQYF
- TRBJ2-3 TRBD1 TRBV20-1 TGCAGTGCTAACCCGGGACAGGGGCAGGATACGCAGTATTTT CSANPGQGQDTQYF
many TRBJ2-7 - TRBV29-1 TGCAGCGCTGCCGTGAAGGGAGCATTCTACGAGCAGTACTTC CSAAVKGAFYEQYF
- TRBJ2-2 - TRBV4-3 TGCGCCAGCAGCCCCTCCCGGGGGGCGCGTGGGGAGCTGTTTTTT CASSPSRGARGELFF
few TRBJ2-5 - TRBV15 TGTGCCACCAGCAGAAATACCGGTACAGGAGAGACCCAGTACTTC CATSRNTGTGETQYF
- TRBJ2-4 TRBD2 TRBV9 TGTGCCAGCAGCGTAAGTAGCGGGAGGACATCAACTTTAGCCAAAAACATTCAGTACTTC CASSVSSGRTSTLAKNIQYF
few TRBJ2-1 TRBD1 TRBV7-2 TGTGCCAGCAGCTTAGGGATGGACAGGGTCCATGAGCAGTTCTTC CASSLGMDRVHEQFF
- TRBJ2-1 TRBD1 TRBV9 TGTGCCAGCAGCGTAGGGGGGACAGGGGGATGGGAGCAGTTCTTC CASSVGGTGGWEQFF
few TRBJ1-1 - TRBV29-1 TGCAGCGGGGGACGGATGAACACTGAAGCTTTCTTT CSGGRMNTEAFF
- TRBJ2-1 - TRBV29-1 TGCAGCGCCCTTTACCACAATGAGCAGTTCTTC CSALYHNEQFF
- TRBJ2-1 TRBD2 TRBV20-1 TGCAGTGCAAGGCGCGGGGGGAACTACAATGAGCAGTTCTTC CSARRGGNYNEQFF
- TRBJ2-1 TRBD2 TRBV12-3/TRBV12-4 TGTGCCAGTAGTTTAGTTCGGACTAGCGGGATTTACAATGAGCAGTTCTTC CASSLVRTSGIYNEQFF
- TRBJ2-1 - TRBV27 TGTGCCAGCTCACGACAGGTCCTCAACAATGGGCAGTTCTTC CASSRQVLNNGQFF
many TRBJ1-2 - TRBV12-3/TRBV12-4 TGTGCCAGCAGTTTAACTTATGGCTACACCTTC CASSLTYGYTF